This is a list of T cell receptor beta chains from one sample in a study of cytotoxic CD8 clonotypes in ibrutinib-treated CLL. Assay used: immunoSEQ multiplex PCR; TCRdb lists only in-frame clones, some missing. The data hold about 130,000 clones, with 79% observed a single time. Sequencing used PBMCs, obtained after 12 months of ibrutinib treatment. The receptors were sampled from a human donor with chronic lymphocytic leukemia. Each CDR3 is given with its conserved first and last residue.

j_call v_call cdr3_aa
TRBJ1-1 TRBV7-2 CASSPDRGSNTEAFF
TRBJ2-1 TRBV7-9 CASSLADFYNEQFF
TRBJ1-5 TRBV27 CASSSHFENNQPQHF
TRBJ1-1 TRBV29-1 CSVGPGRGTEAFF
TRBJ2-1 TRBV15 CATSRDRLVSGEQFF
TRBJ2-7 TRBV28 CASRWTSGEQYF
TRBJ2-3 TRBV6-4 CASSDQTSESPDTQYF
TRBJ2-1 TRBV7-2 CASSPPRGRDDEQFF
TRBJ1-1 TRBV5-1 CASSQQGGTEAFF
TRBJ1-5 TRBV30 CAWSRTGGRNQPQHF
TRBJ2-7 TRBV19 CASGQGYEQYF
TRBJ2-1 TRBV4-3 CASSRLAGVARQFF
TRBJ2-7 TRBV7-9 CASTGMTYEQYF
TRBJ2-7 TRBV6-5 CASSYRGVRGSYEQYF
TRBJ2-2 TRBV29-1 CSVEEGGELFF
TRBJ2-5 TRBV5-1 CASSFSSGRALGETQYF
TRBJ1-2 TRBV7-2 CASSLGRDRGYGYTF
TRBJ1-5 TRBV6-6 CASSYQTGDSNQPQHF
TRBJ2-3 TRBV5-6 CASSFGASGSDTQYF
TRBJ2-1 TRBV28 CASRMGLAGEWLSNEQFF
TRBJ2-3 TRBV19 CASTIKGAGDTQYF
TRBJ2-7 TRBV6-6 CASSYGFYEQYF
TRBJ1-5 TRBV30 CAWSAGSNQPQHF
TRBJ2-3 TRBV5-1 CASSLVSLAGGLRGADTQYF
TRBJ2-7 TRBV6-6 CASRPRGTSYEQYF
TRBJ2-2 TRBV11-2 CASSLVVATGELFF
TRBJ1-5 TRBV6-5 CASRETGDQPQHF
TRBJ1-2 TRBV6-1 CASSVLGYGYTF
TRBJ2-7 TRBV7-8 CASSLAGQSYEQYF
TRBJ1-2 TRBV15 CATSRWGTGYTF
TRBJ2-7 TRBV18 CASSPPWGTNGPYEQYF
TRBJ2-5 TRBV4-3 CASSQAGLAGVETQYF
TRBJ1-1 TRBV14 CASSQEAQAQNTEAFF
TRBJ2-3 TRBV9 CASSLSGARGTDTQYF
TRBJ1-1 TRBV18 CASSPRNTEAFF
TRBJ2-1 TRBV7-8 CASSLGPDRQFF
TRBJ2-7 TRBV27 CASSLSKLYGKSYEQYF
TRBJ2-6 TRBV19 CASSTAGSSSGANVLTF
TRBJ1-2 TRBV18 CASSRQHQLYGYTF
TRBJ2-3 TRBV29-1 CSVWGGLEGSTDTQYF
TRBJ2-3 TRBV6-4 CASSDLGDSSTDTQYF
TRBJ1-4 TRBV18 CASSPLLRGPNEKLFF
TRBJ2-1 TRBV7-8 CASSPQGGTSENEQFF
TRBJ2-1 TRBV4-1 CASSQESYNEQFF
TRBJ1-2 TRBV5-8 CASSLGHRNYGYTF
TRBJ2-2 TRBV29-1 CSVVNTGELFF
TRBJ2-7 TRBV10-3 CATSDSSASYEQYF
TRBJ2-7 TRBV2 CASSPYRRTSLNEQYF
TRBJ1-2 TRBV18 CASSSDANYGYTF
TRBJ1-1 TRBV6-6 CASSYPTGTEAFF
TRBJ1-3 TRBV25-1 CASDTGGPGNTIYF
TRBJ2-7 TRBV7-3 CASSAVAGAYEQYF
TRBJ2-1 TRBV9 CASSIPLAGGPGEQFF
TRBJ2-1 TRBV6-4 CASSDSLLTSGRRNEQFF
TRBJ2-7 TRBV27 CASIASGRFSYEQYF
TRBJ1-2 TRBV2 CASSRQGWDYGYTF